This paragraph covers one T cell receptor beta chain sequence. Some clones are missing from TCRdb's copy, which holds only in-frame ones; the method was immunoSEQ multiplex PCR. The sample consists of 150,000 to 200,000 clones, approximately 87% of them appearing once. The data originate from a study of cytomegalovirus exposure and HLA in healthy donors. The CDR3 runs 17 residues. Germline V lookup: CDR1 SGHAT, CDR2 FQDESV (reference sequence). Trimming removed 5 bases at V and 7 bases at J, with 23 bases between. The material sequenced was PBMCs. This sequence originates from a woman in her twenties or thirties in good health and CMV-seronegative. This chain uses TRBV11-1 with TRBJ2-2; D may correspond to TRBD1 or TRBD2 (5 bases each). CDR3: CASSPLPPGRIIGELFF. The CDR3 nucleotides read TGTGCCAGCAGCCCGTTGCCACCGGGGCGTATTATCGGGGAGCTGTTTTTT.